This TCR beta chain appears in the sequencing data of a study of metastatic and nonmetastatic thyroid tumors. Study context: The authors compared repertoires across blood and tumor or nodule tissue from malignant and benign thyroid patients. Findings and limits, study-wide: In blood and tumor, TCR beta diversity was reportedly significantly higher in malignant thyroid tumors than in benign nodules.

Original handling: A classifier of distant metastasis in papillary thyroid cancer was built from CDR3 differences (across clinicopathological groups). TCRdb ran MiXCR on the PCR reads. These V and J calls rely on TCRdb rather than the paper's analysis. Of about 32,000 clones listed, approximately 7% are singletons. Remarks on this clone: The antigen is unknown. A single base separates this from a much larger clone, so it may be a read error. Additional DNA sequences in this sample encode the identical CDR3.

No treatment had been given to any patient before thyroid surgery. The sample was blood. The sequence was obtained from a female donor with papillary thyroid cancer or a benign thyroid nodule (not recorded which). Some clones in this sample may be carry-over from other donors' samples.

This CDR3 is CSALPGQTEKLFF. The CDR3 region has the DNA TGTAGTGCCCTACCGGGACAAACTGAAAAACTGTTTTTT. The chain combines TRBV20-1 with TRBJ1-4; possible D gene TRBD1, 6 bases. Germline-derived CDR1 and CDR2 are DFQATT and SNEGSKA (reference sequence). The CDR3 extends over 13 amino acids.